This T cell receptor (beta chain) was identified in a study of CD8+CD57+ T cells in acquired aplastic anemia. Across the whole study: Sorted CD4+ and CD8+ cells yielded around 3.3 ug of DNA on average.

With 10 bases removed from V and 1 base from J, the gap between germline ends came to 20 bases. CDR1 is ENHRY and CDR2 is SYGVKD in the germline V gene. This CDR3 region has 15 residues. Researchers used genomic DNA as the template to profile TCR beta VDJ and CDR3. TCRdb fed the reads into MiXCR, producing one record per CDR3 protein. This table has some 220,000 distinct CDR3 sequences, 34% appearing once. The sequenced sample was sorted CD4+, CD8+, or CD8+CD57+ T cells (not recorded which) from PBMCs. This clonotype was obtained from a human donor in good health, serving as a control. This sequence joins TRBV10-3 and TRBJ2-7, with D possibly being TRBD2 (6 bases). The CDR3 region is CATKLGGDASYEQYF. CDR3 sequence (DNA): TGTGCCACCAAACTAGGCGGGGACGCATCCTACGAGCAGTACTTC.